This T cell receptor (beta chain) appears in the sequencing data of a study of radiotherapy plus CTLA-4 blockade in lung cancer. Germline CDR1 is SNHLY and CDR2 is FYNNEI. Losses at the gene ends were 4 bases for V and 5 bases for J; bases not matched to a gene: 9. The CDR3 consists of 16 residues. General study findings and limits: Peripheral blood showed expansion of tumor-derived TCR clones after radiotherapy and ipilimumab. The best predictor of response was reported to be early blood T cell clone dynamics, with interferon-beta.

Details on this clone: Its antigen is undetermined.

Here immunoSEQ multiplex PCR was the method, and the copy in TCRdb shows in-frame clones only, minus some. In the table there are 30,000 to 40,000 clones, about four fifths of which are singletons. Patients had chemo-refractory metastatic non-small-cell lung cancer and received focal radiation plus CTLA-4 blockade that used ipilimumab. The TCR originated in a human donor with non-small cell lung cancer that progressed on radiotherapy plus ipilimumab. Sequencing was performed on peripheral blood, taken from a patient treated with radiotherapy plus ipilimumab. This chain links TRBV2 with TRBJ2-5; 11 positions match TRBD2. DNA of the CDR3: TGTGCCAGCAGTGGACAACTAGCGGGGGAGCGGGAGACCCAGTACTTC. The encoded protein is CASSGQLAGERETQYF. Variable domain in full (rest from reference TRBV2 and TRBJ2-5): EPEVTQTPSHQVTQMGQEVILRCVPISNHLYFYWYRQILGQKVEFLVSFYNNEISEKSEIFDDQFSVERPDGSNFTLKIRSTKLEDSAMYFCASSGQLAGERETQYFGPGTRLLVL.